Shown below are 28 T cell receptor beta chains from a single sample sequenced in a study of T cell responses to AZD1222 COVID-19 vaccine. The assay was immunoSEQ multiplex PCR, and TCRdb's table has in-frame clones only and misses some. In the table there are roughly 130,000 clones, around 90% of which are singletons. Sequences were derived from peripheral blood, sampled on day 0 of AZD1222 vaccination. These receptors originate from an adult in good health.

This chain connects TRBV7-2 to TRBJ2-1; possibly TRBD2 for D (6 bases). The CDR3 extends over 15 amino acids. Germline CDR1 SGHTA, CDR2 FQGNSA. Trimming pared 2 bases from V and 4 bases from J, leaving 12 bases between. The chain's CDR3 is CASSLKEGGYNEQFF. CDR3 nucleotide sequence: TGTGCCAGCAGCTTAAAAGAGGGAGGTTACAATGAGCAGTTCTTC.

V is TRBV11-3 and J is TRBJ2-1; 12 nucleotides line up with TRBD2. This CDR3 is built from 16 residues. From germline, CDR1 is SGHNT and CDR2 YENEEA. V shed 7 bases, J shed 5 bases, and the junction held 9 bases outside the gene matches. The CDR3 bases are TGTGCCAGCACCCTCGCCCTAGCGGGAGGGCACAATGAGCAGTTCTTC. This sequence encodes CASTLALAGGHNEQFF.

This chain joins TRBV7-2 and TRBJ1-3; TRBD1 is a possible D gene (6 bases). Trimming stripped 1 base from V and 5 bases from J, with 9 bases between. CDR3 length: 14 residues. The germline V gene has CDR1 SGHTA and CDR2 FQGNSA. The CDR3 nucleotides read TGTGCCAGCAGCTTAGGGACAGCCCGAAACACCATATATTTT. Protein: CASSLGTARNTIYF.

The chain uses TRBV6-6 and TRBJ2-3; 7 bases map to TRBD1. V shed 2 bases, J shed 3 bases, and the junction held 8 bases outside the gene matches. CDR3 length equals 16 residues. Germline CDR1 MNHNY, CDR2 SVGAGI (reference sequence). The CDR3 nucleotides read TGTGCCAGCAGTTACGCTGACAGGGTAGGGACAGATACGCAGTATTTT. Translation: CASSYADRVGTDTQYF.

This clone has more than one count but fewer than ten. The J gene is TRBJ2-5, the V gene TRBV7-2, with TRBD1 as a possible D gene (6 bases). This CDR3 is 15 amino acids long. Deletions cut 4 bases from V and 5 bases from J, with 17 bases between. The germline gives CDR1 SGHTA, CDR2 FQGNSA. The CDR3: CASSSGDLRSETQYF. The DNA for the CDR3 is TGTGCCAGCAGCTCAGGGGACCTACGGTCGGAGACCCAGTACTTC.

This clone was counted a few times. The chain recombines TRBV2 with TRBJ2-1; 10 positions match TRBD1. The CDR3 covers 15 residues. V was clipped by 6 bases and J by 6 bases; unmatched bases: 8. Germline CDR1 is SNHLY and CDR2 is FYNNEI. The CDR3 nucleotides read TGTGCCAGCAGGGGACAGGGGTTATCCGCCAATGAGCAGTTCTTC. It yields the protein CASRGQGLSANEQFF.

This rearrangement joins TRBV24-1 to TRBJ1-5; D is ambiguous. The V and J ends lost 9 bases and 6 bases respectively, with 5 bases between them. In germline, CDR1 is KGHDR, CDR2 SFDVKD. This CDR3 has 10 residues. The CDR3 DNA is TGTGCCACCCCGGGTCAGCCCCAGCATTTT. As protein: CATPGQPQHF.

The V and J genes are TRBV24-1 and TRBJ1-3; D not certain. The V gene's germline CDR1 is KGHDR and CDR2 SFDVKD. Trimming removed 3 bases from V and 0 bases from J, with 11 bases in between. The CDR3 runs 16 residues. The CDR3 nucleotides read TGTGCCACCAGTGATCCCAGGCTCCCCTCTGGAAACACCATATATTTT. This encodes CATSDPRLPSGNTIYF.

The genes are TRBV7-2 and TRBJ1-5, with D hard to call. Looked up from germline, CDR1 is SGHTA and CDR2 is FQGNSA. V was clipped by 7 bases and J by 3 bases, with 7 bases between them. The CDR3 is made up of 12 amino acids. The CDR3 spells CASTGPNQPQHF. The CDR3 nucleotides read TGTGCCAGCACGGGCCCCAATCAGCCCCAGCATTTT.

The chain combines TRBV24-1 with TRBJ2-7; no definite D call. Trimming stripped 5 bases from V and 3 bases from J, with 7 bases between. The CDR3 has 12 amino acids. Germline V gives CDR1 KGHDR, CDR2 SFDVKD. In DNA form, the CDR3 reads TGTGCCACCAGTGGTCCCGACTACGAGCAGTACTTC. Its translation is CATSGPDYEQYF.

This clone occurred once. This chain joins TRBV29-1 and TRBJ2-1; 9 positions agree with TRBD2. V dropped 1 base and J dropped 2; count of bases not matched to a gene: 12. Germline V gene sequence: CDR1 SQVTM, CDR2 ANQGSEA. This CDR3 region has 18 residues. The CDR3 DNA follows: TGCAGCGTTGAAGGTTCGGCTAGCGGGACGAGCACCTACAATGAGCAGTTCTTC. Encoded protein: CSVEGSASGTSTYNEQFF.

The rearrangement joins TRBV3-1 (or the pseudogene TRBV3-2) to TRBJ1-1; a possible D gene is TRBD1 (5 bases). CDR1 is LGHDT, CDR2 YNNKEL, per germline (reference sequence). Trimming removed 5 bases from V and 1 base from J, with 17 bases in between. The CDR3 loop spans 16 amino acids. CDR3 amino acids: CASSSRGGRENTEAFF. In nucleotides, the CDR3 is TGTGCCAGCAGCTCTCGGGGGGGTCGGGAGAACACTGAAGCTTTCTTT.

The chain recombines TRBV9 with TRBJ2-1, with 13 bases matching TRBD2. Trimming cost V 3 bases and J 7 bases; bases outside gene matches: 10. Germline V gene data show CDR1 as SGDLS and CDR2 as YYNGEE. The CDR3 has 17 amino acids. The CDR3 here is CASSARTSGSRANEQFF. The CDR3 nucleotides are TGTGCCAGCAGCGCGAGGACTAGCGGGAGTCGAGCGAATGAGCAGTTCTTC.

This chain joins TRBV6-5 and TRBJ1-1; no firm D call. The germline V gene encodes CDR1 MNHEY and CDR2 SVGAGI. V lost 6 bases to trimming and J lost 0 bases, with 8 bases between them. The CDR3 covers 13 residues. DNA of the CDR3: TGTGCCAGCAGCATTAAAGTGAACACTGAAGCTTTCTTT. Protein sequence: CASSIKVNTEAFF.

The V and J genes are TRBV14 and TRBJ1-4, with D tentatively TRBD1 (5 bases). CDR1 SGHDN and CDR2 FVKESK come from the germline V gene. Deletions cut 1 base from V and 4 bases from J, with 16 bases between. The CDR3 sequence is 17 residues long. CDR3 sequence: CASSQVTGPIHNEKLFF. In nucleotides, the CDR3 is TGTGCCAGCAGCCAAGTTACGGGACCGATCCATAATGAAAAACTGTTTTTT.

The chain is built from TRBV3-1 (or the pseudogene TRBV3-2) and TRBJ2-5; 14 positions agree with TRBD2. CDR1 and CDR2 (germline): LGHDT, YNNKEL (reference sequence). This CDR3 spans 17 amino acids. V shed 4 bases, J shed 5 bases, and the junction held 9 bases outside the gene matches. CDR3 in DNA: TGTGCCAGCAGCCCAAGCCGACTAGCGGGAGGGCAGGAGACCCAGTACTTC. Protein product: CASSPSRLAGGQETQYF.

This chain joins TRBV20-1 and TRBJ1-5; D remains ambiguous. The germline CDR1 and CDR2 sequences are DFQATT and SNEGSKA (reference sequence). With 3 bases removed from V and 2 bases from J, the gap between germline ends came to 8 bases. The CDR3 covers 13 residues. This CDR3 reads CSASKARNQPQHF. DNA of the CDR3: TGCAGTGCTAGTAAGGCTCGCAATCAGCCCCAGCATTTT.

This clone has a single count. This rearrangement joins TRBV2 to TRBJ1-5; D uncertain. V lost 5 bases, J lost 7 bases, and 9 bases lay in between. This CDR3 is built from 12 residues. Germline V gene data show CDR1 as SNHLY and CDR2 as FYNNEI. The CDR3 bases are TGTGCCAGCAGTACGACACAGCAGCCCCAGCATTTT. This sequence encodes CASSTTQQPQHF. The variable domain in full, with the rest retrieved from reference TRBV2 and TRBJ1-5, is EPEVTQTPSHQVTQMGQEVILRCVPISNHLYFYWYRQILGQKVEFLVSFYNNEISEKSEIFDDQFSVERPDGSNFTLKIRSTKLEDSAMYFCASSTTQQPQHFGDGTRLSIL.

The sample holds many counts of this clone. V and J are TRBV6-2 or TRBV6-3 and TRBJ2-5, with D possibly being TRBD1 (5 bases). There are 13 residues in the CDR3. V dropped 5 bases and J dropped 2 bases, with 9 bases sitting between them. The germline gives CDR1 MNHEY, CDR2 SVGEGT. In DNA form, the CDR3 reads TGTGCCAGCAGTGAGACAGCACAAGAGACCCAGTACTTC. Protein: CASSETAQETQYF.

The chain is built from TRBV2 and TRBJ2-1; TRBD2 might be the D (7 bases). The V and J ends lost 9 bases and 3 bases respectively, with 12 bases between them. The length of the CDR3 is 13 residues. The germline V gene has CDR1 SNHLY and CDR2 FYNNEI. The CDR3: CARGGTIYNEQFF. The CDR3 nucleotides read TGTGCCAGAGGGGGGACTATCTACAATGAGCAGTTCTTC.

V usage is TRBV7-8 and J usage is TRBJ2-5; TRBD2 agrees at 9 bases. V lost 3 bases and J lost 2; bases outside the gene matches: 7. This CDR3 is built from 16 residues. Germline values: CDR1 SGHVS, CDR2 FQNEAQ. As DNA, the CDR3 is TGTGCCAGCAGCTTTTCCGGGACTAGCAGTCAAGAGACCCAGTACTTC. It is translated as CASSFSGTSSQETQYF. The variable domain in full, completed from reference TRBV7-8 and TRBJ2-5, reads GAGVSQSPRYKVAKRGQDVALRCDPISGHVSLFWYQQALGQGPEFLTYFQNEAQLDKSGLPSDRFFAERPEGSVSTLKIQRTQQEDSAVYLCASSFSGTSSQETQYFGPGTRLLVL.

The chain links TRBV27 to TRBJ1-2; unclear D gene. The V and J ends lost 6 bases and 2 bases respectively, with 13 bases between them. The CDR3 runs to 14 residues. Germline values: CDR1 MNHEY, CDR2 SMNVEV (reference sequence). CDR3 in amino acids: CASSPIHGNYGYTF. The CDR3 bases are TGTGCCAGCAGCCCTATACACGGAAACTATGGCTACACCTTC.

This clone showed up just once. V and J are TRBV13 and TRBJ2-1, with 8 bases fitting TRBD2. V lost 4 bases, J lost 5 bases, and 13 bases stayed unmatched. This CDR3 has 17 amino acids. CDR1 and CDR2 from the germline V gene are PRHDT and FYEKMQ (reference sequence). The DNA for the CDR3 is TGTGCCAGCAGCTCCCTCCTACCGGGACTAGAAGACAATGAGCAGTTCTTC. This translates into CASSSLLPGLEDNEQFF.

This chain connects TRBV3-1 (or the pseudogene TRBV3-2) to TRBJ1-3, with D perhaps TRBD1 (6 bases). This CDR3 spans 14 amino acids. V was clipped by 3 bases and J by 11 bases, with 17 bases between them. CDR1 and CDR2 (germline): LGHDT, YNNKEL (reference sequence). CDR3 DNA sequence: TGTGCCAGCAGCCAGGTGACAGGCGAGGCGGCCATATATTTT. Residues: CASSQVTGEAAIYF.

The J gene is TRBJ2-2, the V gene TRBV9; D unresolved. The germline gives CDR1 SGDLS, CDR2 YYNGEE. Trimming removed 0 bases at V and 7 bases at J, with 7 bases between. The CDR3 has 13 residues. The CDR3 sequence: CASSVGGNGELFF. Written as DNA, the CDR3 is TGTGCCAGCAGCGTAGGGGGTAACGGGGAGCTGTTTTTT.

V gene TRBV7-9 combines with J gene TRBJ2-3; D is possibly TRBD2 (5 bases). Germline V gene lookup returns CDR1 SEHNR and CDR2 FQNEAQ (reference sequence). Between the trimmed V and J ends, which lost 0 bases and 0 bases, there was a span of 13 bases. CDR3 length: 17 residues. The DNA of the CDR3 is TGTGCCAGCAGCTTAGCGCGGATTGGCGGGAGCACAGATACGCAGTATTTT. Translation gives CASSLARIGGSTDTQYF.

This rearrangement joins TRBV24-1 to TRBJ2-1; TRBD2 aligns across 8 bases. Germline CDR1 KGHDR, CDR2 SFDVKD. V lost 3 bases to trimming and J lost 8 bases; unmatched junction nucleotides: 2. CDR3 length: 13 residues. CDR3 residues: CATSDAAGDEQFF. CDR3 bases: TGTGCCACCAGTGATGCAGCGGGGGATGAGCAGTTCTTC.

J is TRBJ2-3 and V is TRBV9, with D hard to call. The germline V gene has CDR1 SGDLS and CDR2 YYNGEE. V was shortened by 0 bases and J by 6 bases, with 14 bases between the two germline ends. The CDR3 extends over 15 amino acids. The CDR3 loop reads CASSVVDRPGDTQYF. CDR3 nucleotides: TGTGCCAGCAGCGTAGTAGACCGTCCGGGTGATACGCAGTATTTT.